This is a list of T cell receptor beta chains from one sample in a study of blood T cell repertoires in COVID-19. Here immunoSEQ multiplex PCR was the method, and the copy in TCRdb shows in-frame clones only, minus some. The table has about 180,000 clones, around four fifths seen once. The sample was peripheral blood. The receptors come from a middle-aged woman with COVID-19, enrolled during active disease. Both conserved end residues are trimmed from each CDR3. Expanded clones are given a class, and other clones once, few, many or no size at all.

NA	TRBV4-1	TRBJ2-1	ASSQDRLAGANNEQF
NA	TRBV5-1	TRBJ2-3	ASSFAGASTDTQY
NA	TRBV7-9	TRBJ2-7	ASSLGSLSYEQY
once	TRBV5-1	TRBJ2-5	ASSTSGTSKETQY
NA	TRBV5-1	TRBJ1-1	ASSLEEGRTEAF
NA	TRBV10-1	TRBJ1-1	ASSESAGVGTEAF
NA	TRBV10-3	TRBJ1-4	AISESSGATNEKLF
NA	TRBV25-1	TRBJ1-1	ASSERTGNTEAF
NA	TRBV4-1	TRBJ2-7	ASSPNFSGSTGFYEQY
NA	TRBV18	TRBJ1-5	ASSPRGHILGQPQH
NA	TRBV11-1	TRBJ1-2	ASSLGDRRANYGYT
NA	TRBV6-6	TRBJ2-2	ASTNRVHTGELF
NA	TRBV27	TRBJ2-2	ASSSTSGGNTGELF
NA	TRBV5-5	TRBJ1-6	ASSAGQTNSPLH
NA	TRBV10-3	TRBJ2-7	AISDPTVYHYEQY
NA	TRBV21-1	TRBJ2-7	ASSKVRGEQY
NA	TRBV7-7	TRBJ2-5	ASSWEGRETQY
once	TRBV9	TRBJ2-7	ASSSDPGQSTYEQY
NA	TRBV18	TRBJ1-2	ASSPKTGVRDGYT
NA	TRBV15	TRBJ1-2	ATRDTGNLNNYGYT
NA	TRBV11-3	TRBJ2-5	ASSLNRGLQETQY
few	TRBV9	TRBJ2-1	ASSATELGQF
NA	TRBV7-3	TRBJ1-1	ASSLGTGSIEAF
NA	TRBV28	TRBJ1-3	ASSSAVGNTIY
NA	TRBV15	TRBJ2-1	ATSTERGGTYNEQF
few	TRBV18	TRBJ1-2	ASSPPGAVYGYT
NA	TRBV27	TRBJ2-1	ASSSALAGGGNEQF
NA	TRBV5-4	TRBJ2-3	ASSLPGDFTDTQY
once	TRBV24-1	TRBJ2-1	ATSDLGTPYNEQF
NA	TRBV5-1	TRBJ1-2	ASSLGQGGDYGYT
NA	TRBV5-1	TRBJ2-3	ASSLVGGNPSTDTQY
NA	TRBV19	TRBJ1-2	ASSITDIGYT
few	TRBV3-1/TRBV3-2	TRBJ1-3	ASSEKGRNTIY
NA	TRBV9	TRBJ1-2	ASSPGGNYGYT
NA	TRBV19	TRBJ1-4	ASSTQPRVLNEKLF
NA	TRBV27	TRBJ2-1	ASSFYSGDEQF
NA	TRBV3-1/TRBV3-2	TRBJ2-3	ASSQLAGTDTQY
NA	TRBV20-1	TRBJ2-7	SSQVEGSLY
NA	TRBV7-8	TRBJ2-7	ASSLGRGPYEQY
NA	TRBV5-1	TRBJ2-1	ARRASGGASYNEQF
NA	TRBV21-1	TRBJ2-5	ASSSRDLAGAEETQY
NA	TRBV19	TRBJ1-2	ASTPDRVDHYGYT
few	TRBV18	TRBJ2-7	ASSPFDRAGDEQY
NA	TRBV5-1	TRBJ1-3	ASSSRLRGPGNTIY